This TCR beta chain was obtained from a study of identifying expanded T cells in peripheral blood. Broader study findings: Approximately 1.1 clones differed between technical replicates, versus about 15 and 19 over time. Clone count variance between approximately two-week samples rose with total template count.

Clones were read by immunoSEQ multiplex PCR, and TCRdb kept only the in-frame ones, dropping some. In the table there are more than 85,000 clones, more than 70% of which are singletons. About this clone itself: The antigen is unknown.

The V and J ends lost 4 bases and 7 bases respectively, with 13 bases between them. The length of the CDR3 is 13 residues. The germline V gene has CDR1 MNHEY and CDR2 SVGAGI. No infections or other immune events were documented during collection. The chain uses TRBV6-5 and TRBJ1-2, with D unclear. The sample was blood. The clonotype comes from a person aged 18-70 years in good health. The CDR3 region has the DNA TGTGCCAGCAGTTTCTCCGGGCCCGTTGGCTACACCTTC. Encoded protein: CASSFSGPVGYTF.